These T cell receptor beta chains were read from a single sample in a study of T cell responses to AZD1222 COVID-19 vaccine. The repertoire was sequenced with immunoSEQ multiplex PCR; TCRdb's copy has only in-frame clones and lacks some. The repertoire holds 83,000 or so clones, with approximately 90% as singletons. Material: peripheral blood, obtained on day 0 of MenACWY control vaccination. Receptor source: an adult in good health. Both conserved end residues are trimmed from each CDR3.

V gene,J gene,CDR3 protein
TRBV19,TRBJ1-5,ASSMIGASPSPQH
TRBV28,TRBJ1-2,ASSLLGDDDYGYT
TRBV5-1,TRBJ1-5,ASSLVSGGNQPQH
TRBV5-6,TRBJ1-1,ASSWRDRDNTEAF
TRBV10-2,TRBJ1-1,ASSDGDTEAF
TRBV6-2/TRBV6-3,TRBJ2-7,ASSNMGPYEQY
TRBV28,TRBJ1-2,ASSLPGQGARGYT
TRBV5-5,TRBJ1-4,ASSLVGDEKLF
TRBV29-1,TRBJ1-2,SALGVGYT
TRBV5-4,TRBJ1-1,ASSLLRTTSQNTEAF
TRBV18,TRBJ1-1,ASSPPSGVRTEAF
TRBV28,TRBJ1-5,ASSLPLRGSDSNQPQH
TRBV5-4,TRBJ2-7,ASSLLSSGHEQY
TRBV10-1,TRBJ2-4,ASSGKGWENIQY
TRBV15,TRBJ1-5,ATSRDSYSNQPQH
TRBV2,TRBJ2-7,ASSEGRHYEQY
TRBV10-2,TRBJ1-5,ASSGGGNQPQH
TRBV30,TRBJ2-5,AWNRQGVSGETQY
TRBV4-3,TRBJ1-2,ASSLEMGQGLIHYGYT
TRBV29-1,TRBJ1-3,SVQGPGNTIY
TRBV4-3,TRBJ1-2,ASSQVLGGGGYT
TRBV6-5,TRBJ2-7,ASSYSGTGFPYEQY
TRBV19,TRBJ1-2,ASSILDRIHYGYT
TRBV19,TRBJ2-1,ASSTVGPGRSSIHNEQF
TRBV5-1,TRBJ2-3,ASSLADTQY
TRBV6-5,TRBJ2-7,ASSRPQGGSYEQY
TRBV10-3,TRBJ1-5,AISFKGSNQPQH
TRBV6-1,TRBJ1-5,ASSDSRVRQPQH
TRBV28,TRBJ1-1,ASSRARGEAF
TRBV29-1,TRBJ2-1,SVEGLGGYNEQF
TRBV5-1,TRBJ1-1,ASSSTGNTEAF
TRBV12-3/TRBV12-4,TRBJ1-1,ASKGVFQTEAF
TRBV25-1,TRBJ1-4,ASSARRVTGEKLF
TRBV5-1,TRBJ1-5,ASSLAGVGNQPQH
TRBV4-2,TRBJ1-1,ASSQGRTVRTDLNTEAF
TRBV19,TRBJ2-2,ASSFTGELF
TRBV10-2,TRBJ1-1,ASSANRETDTEAF
TRBV28,TRBJ1-6,ASSPWGGPDSPLH
TRBV24-1,TRBJ2-3,ATSDPYRGDRDTQY
TRBV5-1,TRBJ2-3,ASSLGRGIFTDTQY